At least ten counts were recorded for the clone carrying this T cell receptor (beta chain). Its antigen is currently unknown. The data belong to a study of beta chain features in type 1 diabetes. Study-level points and caveats: The naive, central memory and Treg TCRB repertoires looked more alike in patients than they did in healthy donors. Patients with Type 1 diabetes showed moderately but significantly shorter TCRB CDR3s in all four CD4+ subsets. Junctions at VDJ sites from type 1 diabetes patients had fewer insertions and more deletions. Cells expressing TCR highly could be over-represented by cDNA sequencing.

Since all of the isolated RNA was reverse transcribed, expressed TCRB transcripts were what got sequenced. Profiling relied on immunoSEQ multiplex PCR, and the TCRdb table lists in-frame clones only, not all of them. This repertoire shows 400,000 to 450,000 clones, about 14% found once; its top ten account for roughly 0.033%. This TCR came from a man between 25 and 39 years old in good health. Source material: naive CD4+ T cells from blood.

CDR3 amino acids: CAISVDPTYEQYV. The CDR3 DNA reads as TGTGCCATCAGTGTAGACCCGACCTACGAGCAGTACGTC. The genes are TRBV10-3 and TRBJ2-7; D not certain. The V end was cut by 4 bases, the J end by 2 bases, with 9 bases between. Germline V gene sequence: CDR1 ENHRY, CDR2 SYGVKD. The CDR3 totals 13 residues.